The next 22 T cell receptor beta chains were all read from a single sample in a study of blood T cell repertoires in COVID-19. Repertoires were generated with immunoSEQ multiplex PCR, while TCRdb's copy carries only in-frame clones and drops some. The data contain over 150,000 clones, 70% to 90% of them singletons. Sequences were obtained from peripheral blood. The receptor source for this set is a man aged 50 to 59 with COVID-19, enrolled during active disease.

The rearrangement uses TRBV6-6 and TRBJ1-4, with D perhaps matching TRBD1 (6 bases). V was shortened by 6 bases and J by 4 bases, with 15 bases between the two germline ends. The CDR3 has 15 amino acids. Germline-derived CDR1 and CDR2 are MNHNY and SVGAGI (reference sequence). The CDR3 here is CASRPQGGGNEKLFF. The CDR3 DNA follows: TGTGCCAGCAGACCACAGGGCGGCGGTAATGAAAAACTGTTTTTT.

The V call is TRBV19, the J call TRBJ2-7; 7 bases match TRBD1. The germline gives CDR1 LNHDA, CDR2 SQIVND (reference sequence). CDR3 length equals 11 residues. V was pared by 7 bases and J by 7 bases, with 4 bases of the junction left unmatched. The CDR3 region has the DNA TGTGCCAGTACCCAGGGGGTAGAGCAGTACTTC. It codes for CASTQGVEQYF.

There are a few counts of this clone. The V call is TRBV7-3, the J call TRBJ2-2; 8 bases map to TRBD1. Looked up from germline, CDR1 is SGHTA and CDR2 is FQGTGA. V lost 5 bases to trimming and J lost 1 base; unmatched junction nucleotides: 3. The CDR3 runs to 15 residues. CDR3 bases: TGTGCCAGCAGCGTCGACAGGGGGAACACCGGGGAGCTGTTTTTT. It translates to CASSVDRGNTGELFF. Full variable domain (outside the CDR3, taken from reference TRBV7-3 and TRBJ2-2): GAGVSQTPSNKVTEKGKYVELRCDPISGHTALYWYRQSLGQGPEFLIYFQGTGAADDSGLPNDRFFAVRPEGSVSTLKIQRTERGDSAVYLCASSVDRGNTGELFFGEGSRLTVL.

The chain recombines TRBV12-3 or TRBV12-4 with TRBJ2-5; TRBD2 aligns across 7 bases. The V and J ends lost 8 bases and 12 bases, in that order; junction bases with no gene match: 12. This CDR3 is built from 12 residues. Here the CDR3 DNA reads TGTGCCAGCTCAATCGGGGGGAACTCCGAGTACTTC. Protein sequence: CASSIGGNSEYF.

This clone was seen a handful of times. The chain links TRBV30 to TRBJ1-5, with 9 nucleotides matching TRBD1. Unmatched junction bases numbered 6, after V lost 2 bases and J lost 1 base. Germline-derived CDR1 and CDR2 are GTSNPN and SVGIG (reference sequence). The CDR3 has 16 residues. CDR3 nucleotide sequence: TGTGCCTGGAGTAAAGCGGGACAGGGAAGCAATCAGCCCCAGCATTTT. Translated, it gives CAWSKAGQGSNQPQHF.

The chain is built from TRBV27 and TRBJ1-2; 8 bases match TRBD1. Germline V gene lookup returns CDR1 MNHEY and CDR2 SMNVEV (reference sequence). V was clipped by 5 bases and J by 4 bases; unmatched bases: 9. This CDR3 is built from 15 residues. This chain's CDR3 is CASSPQGARSYGYTF. The CDR3 DNA reads TGTGCCAGCAGTCCCCAGGGGGCGCGGAGCTATGGCTACACCTTC.

This chain uses TRBV9 with TRBJ1-5; D is unclear. In germline, CDR1 is SGDLS, CDR2 YYNGEE. With 4 bases removed from V and 1 base from J, the gap between germline ends came to 12 bases. This CDR3 is built from 15 residues. CDR3: CASSPGGSSNQPQHF. DNA for the CDR3: TGTGCCAGCAGCCCCGGCGGGTCCAGCAATCAGCCCCAGCATTTT.

The chain has TRBV27 and TRBJ2-3; 7 bases are a match to TRBD2. The CDR3 has 18 amino acids. V shed 5 bases and J 1 base; nucleotides not matched to a gene: 15. Germline V gives CDR1 MNHEY, CDR2 SMNVEV (reference sequence). CDR3 bases: TGTGCCAGCAGTCCGACCCGACTAGCCACATTCGGCACAGATACGCAGTATTTT. Protein: CASSPTRLATFGTDTQYF.

The chain combines TRBV20-1 with TRBJ2-7; no clear D. The CDR3 spans 11 residues. The V and J ends lost 3 bases and 4 bases respectively, with 7 bases between them. The germline V gene has CDR1 DFQATT and CDR2 SNEGSKA (reference sequence). CDR3 DNA: TGCAGTGCTAGCGGGTTGTACGAGCAGTACTTC. Its protein is CSASGLYEQYF.

The chain is built from TRBV5-1 and TRBJ1-1, with 7 bases that match TRBD1. CDR1 is SGHRS, CDR2 YFSETQ, per germline. After removal of 1 base from V and 3 bases from J, the junction contained 15 bases not matched to a gene. The CDR3 is made up of 18 amino acids. CDR3 sequence (DNA): TGCGCCAGCAGCTTGACCAGACAAGCAGGGGGGATAGACACTGAAGCTTTCTTT. It is translated as CASSLTRQAGGIDTEAFF.

The CDR3 DNA follows: TGTGCCAGCAGTCCCAGGACTAGCGGAACAGATAGCACAGATACGCAGTATTTT. This encodes CASSPRTSGTDSTDTQYF. The genes are TRBV6-2 or TRBV6-3 and TRBJ2-3; 10 bases fit TRBD2. The CDR3 runs 18 residues. Germline CDR1 reads MNHEY; CDR2 reads SVGEGT. V trimming: 5 bases; J trimming: 0 bases; junction bases outside the gene matches: 11.

The chain joins TRBV5-1 to TRBJ2-2, with 8 bases fitting TRBD2. CDR3 length: 15 residues. Germline-derived CDR1 and CDR2 are SGHRS and YFSETQ. J was trimmed by 4 bases and V by 4 bases; bases with no gene match: 6. The CDR3 DNA sequence: TGCGCCAGCAGCCCACTAGCGGAACCCACCGGGGAGCTGTTTTTT. This codes for CASSPLAEPTGELFF.

The rearrangement uses TRBV7-6 and TRBJ1-1; D possibly corresponds to TRBD1 (5 bases). Trimming took 8 bases from V and 3 from J, leaving 13 bases between them. There are 13 residues in the CDR3. Germline V CDR1 and CDR2: SGHVS, FNYEAQ. The CDR3 coding sequence is TGTGCCAGCTTGCCGCAGGGCTACACTGAAGCTTTCTTT. Translation gives CASLPQGYTEAFF.

The chain combines TRBV6-1 with TRBJ2-7; 13 nucleotides align to TRBD2. Germline V gene lookup returns CDR1 MNHNS and CDR2 SASEGT. Trimming at V came to 2 bases and at J to 1 base, leaving 5 bases not matched to a gene. The CDR3 totals 17 residues. CDR3 sequence: CASSEPPGLAGSYEQYF. The CDR3 DNA follows: TGTGCCAGCAGTGAACCACCGGGACTAGCGGGATCCTACGAGCAGTACTTC.

The rearrangement uses TRBV29-1 and TRBJ2-3, with 9 nucleotides matching TRBD1. Germline trimming cut 5 bases from V and 0 bases from J; bases unmatched to any gene: 6. Germline V gives CDR1 SQVTM, CDR2 ANQGSEA. This CDR3 is built from 15 residues. CDR3 DNA sequence: TGCAGCGTTCAAGGGACAGGGATTAGCACAGATACGCAGTATTTT. As protein: CSVQGTGISTDTQYF.

The gene calls are TRBV18 and TRBJ2-6; tentative D call: TRBD2 (6 bases). This CDR3 spans 18 amino acids. V gave up 2 bases and J gave up 0 bases, with 14 bases separating them. CDR1 and CDR2 (germline): KGHSH, LQKENI. CDR3 DNA: TGTGCCAGCTCACCAGGAGCGGGTCCCTTCTCTGGGGCCAACGTCCTGACTTTC. Its translation: CASSPGAGPFSGANVLTF.

J is TRBJ1-1 and V is TRBV3-1 (or the pseudogene TRBV3-2); possible D gene TRBD1, 6 bases. CDR1 and CDR2 from the germline V gene are LGHDT and YNNKEL (reference sequence). The CDR3 spans 13 residues. Trimming pared 2 bases from V and 5 bases from J, leaving 9 bases between. The CDR3 nucleotides read TGTGCCAGCAGCCAAAGGGGGGGGACTGAAGCTTTCTTT. Translating gives CASSQRGGTEAFF.

CDR3 region: CASSTDGGTGELFF. CDR3 in DNA: TGCGCCAGCAGCACGGACGGGGGCACCGGGGAGCTGTTTTTT. The gene calls are TRBV5-1 and TRBJ2-2, with a weak D call TRBD2 (6 bases). Germline V gene sequence: CDR1 SGHRS, CDR2 YFSETQ. The CDR3 consists of 14 residues. V was shortened by 4 bases and J by 4 bases, with 11 bases between the two germline ends.

This clone was observed once. The CDR3 here is CASSATSGGPLLNTGELFF. The CDR3 coding sequence is TGTGCCAGCAGCGCTACTAGCGGGGGGCCGCTACTTAACACCGGGGAGCTGTTTTTT. The V and J genes are TRBV9 and TRBJ2-2; 12 bases map to TRBD2. Germline assignment: CDR1 SGDLS and CDR2 YYNGEE. Trimming took 3 bases from V and 2 from J; bases not matched to a gene: 11. The CDR3 has 19 amino acids.

The chain couples TRBV30 to TRBJ1-2; 9 nucleotides line up with TRBD1. The CDR3 runs 14 residues. Germline V lookup: CDR1 GTSNPN, CDR2 SVGIG (reference sequence). The ends lost 3 bases at V and 4 bases at J; junction bases unmatched: 6. The CDR3 sequence is CAWSPTGGGYGYTF. The DNA for the CDR3 is TGTGCCTGGAGCCCCACAGGGGGCGGCTATGGCTACACCTTC.

This clone was observed a few times. V gene TRBV7-9 combines with J gene TRBJ2-3; 9 bases are a match to TRBD2. Germline lookup yields CDR1 SEHNR and CDR2 FQNEAQ (reference sequence). CDR3 length: 18 residues. V was clipped by 8 bases and J by 2 bases; unmatched bases: 17. The CDR3 here is CASSFAGGAALHTDTQYF. CDR3 coding DNA: TGTGCCAGCTCTTTTGCGGGAGGGGCAGCGCTACACACAGATACGCAGTATTTT. The whole variable domain, remainder taken from reference TRBV7-9 and TRBJ2-3, is DTGVSQNPRHKITKRGQNVTFRCDPISEHNRLYWYRQTLGQGPEFLTYFQNEAQLEKSRLLSDRFSAERPKGSFSTLEIQRTEQGDSAMYLCASSFAGGAALHTDTQYFGPGTRLTVL.

J is TRBJ2-1 and V is TRBV10-3; maybe TRBD2 (7 bases). Germline values: CDR1 ENHRY, CDR2 SYGVKD. V was cut by 4 bases and J by 10 bases, with 23 bases left in between. CDR3 length: 16 residues. The CDR3: CAISGGGGSNSGEQFF. The CDR3 DNA reads TGTGCCATCAGTGGGGGGGGCGGGAGCAACTCCGGGGAGCAGTTCTTC.